The source of this T cell receptor beta chain is a study of cytomegalovirus exposure and HLA in healthy donors. Study-level findings and limits: Sequencing likely caused a cluster of highly shared sequence variants.

This CDR3 region has 15 residues. Germline loops: CDR1 SGDLS, CDR2 YYNGEE. The junction had 5 bases not matched to a gene; V was cut back by 4 bases and J by 2 bases. The PCR made use of 60 Vbeta and 13 Jbeta primers. Profiling relied on immunoSEQ multiplex PCR, and the TCRdb table lists in-frame clones only, not all of them. The sample includes more than 85,000 clones, approximately 73% of them seen just once. Nominally healthy donors were sampled, though unrecorded immune exposures were likely. In this sample, this clone turned up a few times. The antigen is unknown. The TCR sequence derives from a woman in her forties or fifties in good health and CMV-seropositive. The chain combines TRBV9 with TRBJ1-4, with 7 bases matching TRBD1. The sample was PBMCs. The CDR3 here is CASSPRGGTNEKLFF. CDR3 nucleotides: TGTGCCAGCAGCCCTCGAGGGGGCACTAATGAAAAACTGTTTTTT.